This T cell receptor beta chain emerged from a study of blood T cells in healthy people across ages. A J-beta primer mix and a sample-barcoded 5' primer were used in a second PCR of roughly 7 to 12 cycles. TCRdb independently ran MiXCR on the 5' RACE reads; one entry per CDR3 protein. The sample contains around 1.7 million distinct CDR3 sequences, approximately 30% of which appear only once. CDR1 LNHNV and CDR2 YYDKDF come from the germline V gene (reference sequence). This CDR3 is 14 amino acids long. Trimming took off 6 bases at V and 6 bases at J, with 15 bases between the two ends. Points from the study as a whole: The study lacked donor CMV status, which possibly confounded expanded clonotype changes. Unsorted PBMCs ruled out conclusive naive versus antigen-experienced comparison. Estimates of diversity drawn from one million T cells were considered underestimates.

The count of this clonotype is one. Its specificity is unknown. Total RNA extraction produced at least 6 micrograms (per sample) for the study. The sequenced sample consisted of blood. This clonotype was obtained from a woman younger than 45 in good health. V and J are TRBV15 and TRBJ2-1; D is uncertain. The CDR3 nucleotides read TGTGCCACCAGGAAGGTGGCTCAGGCCAATGAGCAGTTCTTC. Translated: CATRKVAQANEQFF.